The 27 T cell receptor beta chains below come from one sample, sequenced in a study of blood T cell repertoires in COVID-19. Assay used: immunoSEQ multiplex PCR; TCRdb lists only in-frame clones, some missing. The table shows 160,000 or so clones, with under 90% occurring only once. Sequences were obtained from peripheral blood. The receptors shown here come from a woman aged 80 or older with acute or convalescent COVID-19.

J is TRBJ1-1 and V is TRBV5-4; D is unclear. Germline V lookup: CDR1 SGHNT, CDR2 YYREEE (reference sequence). Trimming took off 2 bases at V and 1 base at J, with 12 bases between the two ends. The CDR3 loop spans 15 amino acids. Here the CDR3 reads CASSFAERPNTEAFF. The DNA for the CDR3 is TGTGCCAGCAGCTTCGCGGAGCGACCGAACACTGAAGCTTTCTTT.

This rearrangement joins TRBV2 to TRBJ1-2; unclear D gene. The CDR3 runs 12 residues. CDR1 SNHLY and CDR2 FYNNEI come from the germline V gene. V lost 11 bases and J lost 4, with 14 bases in between. CDR3 coding DNA: TGTGCCGGTCGGTCAGACTTCTATGGCTACACCTTC. It yields the protein CAGRSDFYGYTF.

V and J are TRBV2 and TRBJ2-7, with a possible D match to TRBD2 (7 bases). The V gene's germline CDR1 is SNHLY and CDR2 FYNNEI. The V end lost 5 bases, the J end lost 7 bases, and 18 bases lay between the germline ends. The CDR3 totals 14 residues. The DNA for the CDR3 is TGTGCCAGCAGTTTACTAGCGACTAGGGGGGAGCAGTACTTC. Protein: CASSLLATRGEQYF. Complete variable domain (other parts from reference TRBV2 and TRBJ2-7): EPEVTQTPSHQVTQMGQEVILRCVPISNHLYFYWYRQILGQKVEFLVSFYNNEISEKSEIFDDQFSVERPDGSNFTLKIRSTKLEDSAMYFCASSLLATRGEQYFGPGTRLTVT.

V is TRBV2 and J is TRBJ1-2, with D maybe TRBD1 (5 bases). The CDR3 has 13 residues. Between the trimmed V and J ends, which lost 6 bases and 8 bases, there was a span of 16 bases. Looked up from germline, CDR1 is SNHLY and CDR2 is FYNNEI. The CDR3 DNA sequence: TGTGCCAGCAGCGCGGGACCGCCGAGAGGCTACACCTTC. This translates into CASSAGPPRGYTF.

CDR3 sequence reads: CASSHITDTQYF. CDR3 nucleotides: TGTGCCAGCAGCCACATCACAGATACGCAGTATTTT. V usage is TRBV25-1 and J usage is TRBJ2-3; D gene unclear. CDR3 length: 12 amino acids. Trimming cost V 6 bases and J 2 bases, with 6 bases left between them. Looked up from germline, CDR1 is MGHDK and CDR2 is SYGVNS.

This clone was detected many times. V is TRBV5-4 and J is TRBJ1-2; maybe TRBD1 (6 bases). V lost 4 bases to trimming and J lost 13 bases, with 17 bases between them. Germline assignment: CDR1 SGHNT and CDR2 YYREEE (reference sequence). The CDR3 contains 12 residues. The CDR3 DNA reads as TGTGCCAGCAGCCTGGCGACAGGACGAAGCACCTTC. It encodes CASSLATGRSTF. The full variable domain, its missing parts supplied by reference TRBV5-4 and TRBJ1-2, is ETGVTQSPTHLIKTRGQQVTLRCSSQSGHNTVSWYQQALGQGPQFIFQYYREEENGRGNFPPRFSGLQFPNYSSELNVNALELDDSALYLCASSLATGRSTFGSGTRLTVV.

The chain uses TRBV19 and TRBJ2-2; weak D call: TRBD2 (6 bases). The V and J ends lost 1 base and 6 bases respectively, with 15 bases between them. This CDR3 region has 16 residues. Germline V gives CDR1 LNHDA, CDR2 SQIVND (reference sequence). Here the CDR3 reads CASSIVGGRGSGELFF. The CDR3 nucleotides read TGTGCCAGTAGTATAGTGGGGGGAAGGGGCTCCGGGGAGCTGTTTTTT.

In regard to this clone: The junction departs from the called germline gene at one end, perhaps through a read error. The V gene is TRBV7-8, the J gene TRBJ1-2; D call uncertain. CDR1 is SGHVS, CDR2 FQNEAQ, per germline. This CDR3 comprises 12 residues. The CDR3 sequence is CASSPNAGSPLF. CDR3 nucleotides: TGTGCCAGCAGCCCAAACGCAGGATCCCCTCTCTTC.

This chain joins TRBV15 and TRBJ2-7; D not resolved. Trimming stripped 0 bases from V and 9 bases from J, with 15 bases between. Germline assignment: CDR1 LNHNV and CDR2 YYDKDF (reference sequence). There are 14 residues in the CDR3. CDR3 DNA sequence: TGTGCCACCAGCAGAGATGGCCACAGTAACGGGCAGTACTTC. This translates into CATSRDGHSNGQYF.

This chain joins TRBV28 and TRBJ2-7; D might be TRBD1 (6 bases). V was pared by 4 bases and J by 5 bases, with 12 bases between. CDR1 and CDR2 (germline): MDHEN, SYDVKM. This CDR3 spans 13 amino acids. Written as DNA, the CDR3 is TGTGCCAGCAGTTGGGGGCAGGGTGACGAGCAGTACTTC. Translating gives CASSWGQGDEQYF.

The chain links TRBV9 to TRBJ2-7, with 9 bases identical to TRBD1. Per the germline V gene, CDR1 is SGDLS and CDR2 is YYNGEE. The V segment lost 0 bases and the J segment 4 bases; nucleotides outside the gene matches: 11. The CDR3 has 17 residues. Written as DNA, the CDR3 is TGTGCCAGCAGCGTAGACTTGGGTGGGACAGGGCAGTACGAGCAGTACTTC. Protein sequence: CASSVDLGGTGQYEQYF.

CDR3 nucleotides: TGTGCCAGCAGTTTTGGGGGGCTAGCGGGAGGGGACACCGGGGAGCTGTTTTTT. Its translation is CASSFGGLAGGDTGELFF. The rearrangement uses TRBV27 and TRBJ2-2; 12 bases fit TRBD2. The CDR3 covers 18 residues. With V trimmed by 3 bases and J by 3 bases, 8 bases remained unmatched. Germline CDR1 reads MNHEY; CDR2 reads SMNVEV (reference sequence).

The chain combines TRBV3-1 (or the pseudogene TRBV3-2) with TRBJ2-3; D is ambiguous. The CDR3 sequence is 12 residues long. Germline CDR1 is LGHDT and CDR2 is YNNKEL (reference sequence). V lost 6 bases and J lost 0, with 4 bases in between. The CDR3 DNA is TGTGCCAGCAGTTCAAGCACAGATACGCAGTATTTT. It yields the protein CASSSSTDTQYF.

This chain connects TRBV7-2 to TRBJ2-3, with 8 bases matching TRBD1. CDR3 length: 16 amino acids. Germline assignment: CDR1 SGHTA and CDR2 FQGNSA. The J segment lost 6 bases and the V segment lost 1 base, leaving 9 bases of the junction unmatched. The CDR3 sequence is CASSLDETGEADTQYF. The CDR3, as DNA: TGTGCCAGCAGCTTAGATGAGACAGGGGAGGCGGATACGCAGTATTTT.

The chain has TRBV4-2 and TRBJ1-2, with D uncertain. There are 15 residues in the CDR3. Germline assignment: CDR1 LGHNA and CDR2 YNFKEQ. V gave up 0 bases and J gave up 1 base, with 9 bases separating them. The CDR3 sequence: CASSQDSDVNYGYTF. The DNA of the CDR3 is TGTGCCAGCAGCCAAGATAGTGATGTTAACTATGGCTACACCTTC.

This rearrangement joins TRBV10-3 to TRBJ2-5, with TRBD2 matching over 10 bases. V trimming: 4 bases; J trimming: 1 base; junction bases outside the gene matches: 6. Germline V gene data show CDR1 as ENHRY and CDR2 as SYGVKD. This CDR3 spans 16 amino acids. CDR3: CAISAYVAGGQETQYF. DNA for the CDR3: TGTGCCATCAGTGCTTACGTAGCGGGGGGCCAAGAGACCCAGTACTTC.

This clone was recorded a few times. This rearrangement joins TRBV3-1 (or the pseudogene TRBV3-2) to TRBJ1-2; 10 bases fit TRBD1. V lost 2 bases, J lost 8 bases, and 2 bases stayed unmatched. Germline values: CDR1 LGHDT, CDR2 YNNKEL (reference sequence). The CDR3 loop spans 13 amino acids. The CDR3 bases are TGTGCCAGCAGCCAACCGGGACAGGGGGGCTACACCTTC. Translation gives CASSQPGQGGYTF.

On this clone: The junction shows a germline mismatch at one end, possibly a read error. The V and J genes are TRBV7-7 and TRBJ2-7; 9 nucleotides agree with TRBD2. The CDR3 extends over 18 amino acids. The V gene's germline CDR1 is SSHAT and CDR2 FNYEAQ (reference sequence). CDR3 sequence reads: CASTLLAGRGKWYFRQYF. The CDR3 DNA is TGTGCTAGCACCCTGCTAGCGGGACGCGGGAAGTGGTATTTTCGGCAGTACTTC.

The chain is built from TRBV11-3 and TRBJ2-1; D not resolved. Germline assignment: CDR1 SGHNT and CDR2 YENEEA. V was trimmed by 5 bases and J by 5 bases, leaving 13 bases between them. This CDR3 is built from 14 residues. CDR3 protein: CASSPRHLDNEQFF. CDR3 DNA: TGTGCCAGCAGCCCCAGGCATTTGGACAATGAGCAGTTCTTC.

This chain joins TRBV7-2 and TRBJ2-7; D possibly corresponds to TRBD2 (5 bases). CDR1 is SGHTA, CDR2 FQGNSA, per germline. The CDR3 consists of 16 residues. V lost 2 bases to trimming and J lost 2 bases, with 16 bases between them. In nucleotides, the CDR3 is TGTGCCAGCAGCTTAAGCCCCGCAGCGGCGCCCTACGAGCAGTACTTC. Protein: CASSLSPAAAPYEQYF.

This chain uses TRBV4-1 with TRBJ1-3; 9 bases map to TRBD1. The CDR3 is 15 residues long. The germline V gene has CDR1 MGHRA and CDR2 YSYEKL. The ends lost 4 bases at V and 4 bases at J; junction bases unmatched: 5. CDR3 residues: CASSRGQGNGNTIYF. CDR3 DNA: TGCGCCAGCAGCCGGGGACAGGGTAACGGAAACACCATATATTTT.

The chain employs TRBV5-6 and TRBJ1-1, with 7 bases that match TRBD1. With V trimmed by 1 base and J by 14 bases, 11 bases remained unmatched. Germline CDR1 SGHDT, CDR2 YYEEEE. The CDR3 extends over 13 amino acids. CDR3: CASSLNRGNRVFF. The CDR3 bases are TGTGCCAGCAGCTTGAACAGGGGAAATAGGGTCTTCTTT. Filled out from reference TRBV5-6 and TRBJ1-1, the complete variable domain reads DAGVTQSPTHLIKTRGQQVTLRCSPKSGHDTVSWYQQALGQGPQFIFQYYEEEERQRGNFPDRFSGHQFPNYSSELNVNALLLGDSALYLCASSLNRGNRVFFGQGTRLTVV.

The rearrangement links TRBV5-1 to TRBJ2-1; D is undetermined. Between the trimmed V and J ends, which lost 2 bases and 2 bases, there was a span of 5 bases. CDR3 size: 13 residues. Germline CDR1 is SGHRS and CDR2 is YFSETQ. CDR3 nucleotides: TGCGCCAGCAGCTTACAAACCTACAATGAGCAGTTCTTC. As protein: CASSLQTYNEQFF.

The chain has TRBV4-1 and TRBJ2-3, with 11 bases fitting TRBD2. Germline loops: CDR1 MGHRA, CDR2 YSYEKL. The CDR3 loop spans 17 amino acids. V was clipped by 3 bases and J by 0 bases; unmatched bases: 5. CDR3 sequence: CASSQGTSGSSTDTQYF. The CDR3 coding sequence is TGCGCCAGCAGCCAGGGGACTAGCGGCTCTAGCACAGATACGCAGTATTTT.

V and J are TRBV28 and TRBJ2-7; D not resolved. This CDR3 contains 15 residues. V lost 7 bases to trimming and J lost 2 bases, with 18 bases between them. Germline-derived CDR1 and CDR2 are MDHEN and SYDVKM. The CDR3 spells CASNLWQMVTYEQYF. CDR3 in DNA: TGTGCCAGCAACCTCTGGCAGATGGTAACCTACGAGCAGTACTTC.

The chain carries TRBV14 and TRBJ1-5; TRBD1 might be the D (6 bases). Trimming removed 2 bases at V and 7 bases at J, with 9 bases between. Germline V lookup: CDR1 SGHDN, CDR2 FVKESK. CDR3 length: 13 residues. The CDR3 DNA reads as TGTGCCAGCAGCCAAAACAGGGACCAGCCCCAGCATTTT. Its translation is CASSQNRDQPQHF. Full variable domain (remainder filled in from reference TRBV14 and TRBJ1-5): EAGVTQFPSHSVIEKGQTVTLRCDPISGHDNLYWYRRVMGKEIKFLLHFVKESKQDESGMPNNRFLAERTGGTYSTLKVQPAELEDSGVYFCASSQNRDQPQHFGDGTRLSIL.

V is TRBV6-5 and J is TRBJ2-3, with 9 bases aligning to TRBD2. Trimming took 8 bases from V and 5 from J; bases not matched to a gene: 5. Germline lookup yields CDR1 MNHEY and CDR2 SVGAGI. The CDR3 extends over 13 amino acids. The CDR3 is CASASGTGDTQYF. As DNA, the CDR3 is TGTGCCAGCGCTAGCGGGACGGGAGATACGCAGTATTTT.